One and the same sample provided the 7 T cell receptor beta chains below, sequenced in a study of human T cells and chemical hapten exposure. As for time point: healthy volunteer bleed at 2 weeks. Unseparated into fractions, whole blood served as the source from which total RNA was extracted. One entry per CDR3 protein, called by TCRdb with MiXCR from the RACE reads. The sample has roughly 30,000 distinct CDR3 sequences, around 7% seen once. Sequences were obtained from whole blood. Every receptor here comes from a human donor in good health. Some clones in this sample may be carry-over from other donors' samples.

This sequence joins TRBV7-2 and TRBJ2-5; 7 bases align to TRBD2. This CDR3 is 14 amino acids long. The junction had 6 bases not matched to a gene; V was cut back by 5 bases and J by 3 bases. Germline lookup yields CDR1 SGHTA and CDR2 FQGNSA. The CDR3 DNA follows: TGTGCCAGCAGCAGGGGCGGGGGAGAAGAGACCCAGTACTTC. Amino acids: CASSRGGGEETQYF.

This clonotype has a count of ten or more. CDR3 nucleotides: TGTGCCAGCAGCCCGACTAGCGGAGGGAATGAGCAGTTCTTC. This codes for CASSPTSGGNEQFF. The rearrangement joins TRBV11-2 to TRBJ2-1, with TRBD2 identical over 9 bases. Germline V gene sequence: CDR1 SGHAT, CDR2 FQNNGV. The CDR3 is made up of 14 amino acids. The junction had 6 bases not matched to a gene; V was cut back by 5 bases and J by 7 bases.

This clonotype was detected a few times. The chain carries TRBV7-2 and TRBJ2-1, with 13 bases lining up with TRBD2. In germline, CDR1 is SGHTA, CDR2 FQGNSA. V was clipped by 5 bases and J by 9 bases; unmatched bases: 10. The CDR3 extends over 16 amino acids. The CDR3 here is CASSLPGLAGSGEQFF. CDR3 DNA: TGTGCCAGCAGCCTACCGGGACTAGCGGGATCAGGTGAGCAGTTCTTC.

This clonotype was counted many times. The gene calls are TRBV10-2 and TRBJ1-1, with 8 nucleotides matching TRBD1. V was clipped by 5 bases and J by 4 bases; unmatched bases: 3. The CDR3 contains 13 residues. CDR1 is WSHSY and CDR2 is SAAADI in the germline V gene. The DNA for the CDR3 is TGCGCCAGCAGTACACAGGGGGGCACTGAAGCTTTCTTT. Amino acid sequence: CASSTQGGTEAFF.

This clonotype was found many times. This chain uses TRBV10-3 with TRBJ2-1, with 12 positions matching TRBD1. Germline lookup yields CDR1 ENHRY and CDR2 SYGVKD. CDR3 length equals 14 residues. The trim removed 6 bases at V and 6 bases at J, leaving 3 bases unmatched. CDR3 nucleotides: TGTGCCATCAGGGGACAGGGGGCCTTCAATGAGCAGTTCTTC. Encoded protein: CAIRGQGAFNEQFF.

At least ten counts were recorded for this clonotype. The V and J genes are TRBV5-1 and TRBJ1-3; D gene unclear. Germline loops: CDR1 SGHRS, CDR2 YFSETQ. The CDR3 runs 15 residues. Trimming pared 4 bases from V and 2 bases from J, leaving 13 bases between. The CDR3: CASSPRSGTGNTIYF. In nucleotides, the CDR3 is TGCGCCAGCAGCCCCCGGTCGGGAACTGGAAACACCATATATTTT.

This clonotype has only a few counts. V gene TRBV7-2 combines with J gene TRBJ1-1; 11 nucleotides agree with TRBD1. Germline V gives CDR1 SGHTA, CDR2 FQGNSA. The trim removed 5 bases at V and 0 bases at J, leaving 5 bases unmatched. The CDR3 contains 16 residues. The CDR3 loop reads CASSIRTGGMNTEAFF. The CDR3, as DNA: TGTGCCAGCAGCATACGGACAGGGGGCATGAACACTGAAGCTTTCTTT.